The next 20 T cell receptor beta chains were all read from a single sample in a study of blood T cell repertoires in COVID-19. Libraries were prepared by immunoSEQ multiplex PCR; TCRdb keeps only in-frame clonotypes and omits some of them. The sample holds roughly 100,000 clones; around 80% are singletons and the top ten take 13% to 15%. Input material: peripheral blood. All receptors derive from a woman aged 60-70 years with acute or convalescent COVID-19.

This clone was recorded only once. This chain joins TRBV4-2 and TRBJ2-5; a possible D gene is TRBD2 (7 bases). CDR3 size: 15 residues. Trimming removed 0 bases from V and 5 bases from J, with 13 bases in between. Germline V gene lookup returns CDR1 LGHNA and CDR2 YNFKEQ. The CDR3, as DNA: TGTGCCAGCAGCCAAGATAGGGAGGGGGTGGAGACCCAGTACTTC. This sequence encodes CASSQDREGVETQYF.

As concerns this clone: One end of the junction fails to match germline, which may point to a read error. The V and J genes are TRBV5-1 and TRBJ1-1, with D maybe TRBD1 (5 bases). This CDR3 is built from 13 residues. The germline V gene encodes CDR1 SGHRS and CDR2 YFSETQ. The CDR3 loop is CASRLDTNTEAFF. CDR3 DNA: TGCGCCAGCAGGTTGGACACGAACACTGAAGCTTTCTTT.

The J gene is TRBJ1-1, the V gene TRBV10-2; 7 nucleotides align to TRBD1. The CDR3 is made up of 15 amino acids. Germline assignment: CDR1 WSHSY and CDR2 SAAADI. Trimming cost V 6 bases and J 3 bases; bases outside gene matches: 10. CDR3 protein: CASRAATGRDTEAFF. The CDR3 region has the DNA TGCGCCAGCAGGGCCGCGACAGGGAGAGACACTGAAGCTTTCTTT.

The chain carries TRBV7-9 and TRBJ2-1; TRBD1 matches 7 bases. This CDR3 contains 11 residues. The germline CDR1 and CDR2 sequences are SEHNR and FQNEAQ (reference sequence). V trimming: 7 bases; J trimming: 9 bases; junction bases outside the gene matches: 3. CDR3: CASTTGSEQFF. In DNA form, the CDR3 reads TGTGCCAGCACGACAGGGAGTGAGCAGTTCTTC.

V usage is TRBV6-5 and J usage is TRBJ1-2, with TRBD1 identical over 7 bases. Germline V CDR1 and CDR2: MNHEY, SVGAGI. The CDR3 consists of 14 residues. The V segment lost 4 bases and the J segment 1 base; nucleotides outside the gene matches: 3. CDR3 residues: CASSWGQLNYGYTF. The CDR3 nucleotides read TGTGCCAGCAGTTGGGGACAGCTTAACTATGGCTACACCTTC.

The chain couples TRBV15 to TRBJ2-3; tentatively, D is TRBD2 (6 bases). CDR1 is LNHNV and CDR2 is YYDKDF in the germline V gene (reference sequence). V was cut by 0 bases and J by 8 bases, with 12 bases left in between. The CDR3 is 14 amino acids. The CDR3 is CATSRDPASATQYF. CDR3 coding DNA: TGTGCCACCAGCAGAGATCCGGCTAGCGCTACGCAGTATTTT. Supplemented by reference TRBV15 and TRBJ2-3, the full variable domain reads DAMVIQNPRYQVTQFGKPVTLSCSQTLNHNVMYWYQQKSSQAPKLLFHYYDKDFNNEADTPDNFQSRRPNTSFCFLDIRSPGLGDTAMYLCATSRDPASATQYFGPGTRLTVL.

The chain recombines TRBV5-5 with TRBJ1-5; D unclear. V lost 0 bases and J 7 bases, leaving 11 bases between the germline ends. The CDR3 runs 14 residues. Germline CDR1 and CDR2: SGHKS and YYEKEE (reference sequence). CDR3 bases: TGTGCCAGCAGCTTGGACGGTATACGGCAGCCCCAGCATTTT. Its protein product is CASSLDGIRQPQHF.

The chain couples TRBV6-5 to TRBJ2-1, with D maybe TRBD2 (5 bases). CDR1 and CDR2 from the germline V gene are MNHEY and SVGAGI. With 8 bases removed from V and 9 bases from J, the gap between germline ends came to 14 bases. The CDR3 covers 12 residues. The CDR3 nucleotides are TGTGCCAGCGGACCTCTAGGGAGTGAGCAGTTCTTC. Protein: CASGPLGSEQFF.

The V call is TRBV10-3, the J call TRBJ1-5, with D possibly TRBD1 on 5 matching bases. The CDR3 contains 12 residues. Trimming removed 10 bases at V and 3 bases at J, with 10 bases between. Looked up from germline, CDR1 is ENHRY and CDR2 is SYGVKD. In DNA form, the CDR3 reads TGTGCCACTCAGGGTGACAATCAGCCCCAGCATTTT. Its protein is CATQGDNQPQHF.

This chain links TRBV11-3 with TRBJ1-1; D remains unclear. V was trimmed by 1 base and J by 4 bases, leaving 10 bases between them. This CDR3 contains 14 residues. Germline-derived CDR1 and CDR2 are SGHNT and YENEEA. The CDR3 protein is CASSLARTSTEAFF. The CDR3 nucleotides are TGTGCCAGCAGCTTAGCCAGAACTAGCACTGAAGCTTTCTTT.

The chain carries TRBV28 and TRBJ2-1, with 9 bases fitting TRBD1. J lost 6 bases, V lost 4 bases, and 7 bases had no gene match. Germline V lookup: CDR1 MDHEN, CDR2 SYDVKM. CDR3 size: 15 residues. This CDR3 is CASSSGQGGFNEQFF. The CDR3 DNA follows: TGTGCCAGCAGTTCGGGACAGGGCGGTTTCAATGAGCAGTTCTTC. Full variable domain (outside the CDR3, taken from reference TRBV28 and TRBJ2-1): DVKVTQSSRYLVKRTGEKVFLECVQDMDHENMFWYRQDPGLGLRLIYFSYDVKMKEKGDIPEGYSVSREKKERFSLILESASTNQTSMYLCASSSGQGGFNEQFFGPGTRLTVL.

The gene calls are TRBV7-2 and TRBJ2-1; D is possibly TRBD2 (6 bases). Looked up from germline, CDR1 is SGHTA and CDR2 is FQGNSA. V lost 5 bases, J lost 4 bases, and 12 bases lay in between. CDR3 length: 14 amino acids. CDR3 nucleotide sequence: TGTGCCAGCAGCCCAGGAGGGTTATACAATGAGCAGTTCTTC. Its protein is CASSPGGLYNEQFF.

The V and J genes are TRBV7-3 and TRBJ1-2, with unresolved D. CDR1 and CDR2 (germline): SGHTA, FQGTGA. This CDR3 spans 15 amino acids. Trimming removed 1 base from V and 8 bases from J, with 17 bases in between. The CDR3 region is CASSLNRDSVQGYTF. The CDR3, as DNA: TGTGCCAGCAGCTTAAACCGGGATTCAGTCCAGGGCTACACCTTC.

The genes are TRBV7-9 and TRBJ1-2, with 8 bases lining up with TRBD1. J gave up 6 bases and V 6 bases, and 9 bases lay outside the gene matches. CDR1 is SEHNR and CDR2 is FQNEAQ in the germline V gene (reference sequence). CDR3 length: 14 amino acids. CDR3 in DNA: TGTGCCAGCAGTCCGAGACAGGGGACGAATGGCTACACCTTC. Translation: CASSPRQGTNGYTF. Complete variable domain (other parts from reference TRBV7-9 and TRBJ1-2): DTGVSQNPRHKITKRGQNVTFRCDPISEHNRLYWYRQTLGQGPEFLTYFQNEAQLEKSRLLSDRFSAERPKGSFSTLEIQRTEQGDSAMYLCASSPRQGTNGYTFGSGTRLTVV.

The rearrangement uses TRBV11-3 and TRBJ1-1; 8 bases fit TRBD1. Per germline, CDR1 SGHNT and CDR2 YENEEA. V was clipped by 5 bases and J by 1 base; unmatched bases: 3. There are 14 residues in the CDR3. The CDR3 DNA reads as TGTGCCAGCAGCCGGACAGGGCCGAACACTGAAGCTTTCTTT. Its translation: CASSRTGPNTEAFF.

This sequence joins TRBV6-1 and TRBJ1-2; no firm D call. The CDR3 loop spans 13 amino acids. Trimming took off 3 bases at V and 2 bases at J, with 7 bases between the two ends. CDR1 is MNHNS and CDR2 is SASEGT in the germline V gene. The CDR3 spells CASSEGQNYGYTF. For the CDR3, the DNA is TGTGCCAGCAGTGAGGGCCAGAACTATGGCTACACCTTC.

On this clone: This same CDR3 is encoded by further DNA sequences in the sample. The chain recombines TRBV2 with TRBJ1-1; D uncertain. Trimming took 7 bases from V and 0 from J, leaving 3 bases between them. This CDR3 comprises 11 residues. Germline assignment: CDR1 SNHLY and CDR2 FYNNEI. The CDR3 nucleotides read TGTGCCAGCACTGTGAACACTGAAGCTTTCTTT. Protein sequence: CASTVNTEAFF. The variable domain in full, with the rest retrieved from reference TRBV2 and TRBJ1-1, is EPEVTQTPSHQVTQMGQEVILRCVPISNHLYFYWYRQILGQKVEFLVSFYNNEISEKSEIFDDQFSVERPDGSNFTLKIRSTKLEDSAMYFCASTVNTEAFFGQGTRLTVV.

V usage is TRBV4-2 and J usage is TRBJ1-4; D call uncertain. V was clipped by 4 bases and J by 3 bases, with 9 bases between them. Germline V CDR1 and CDR2: LGHNA, YNFKEQ. CDR3 length: 14 amino acids. The CDR3 bases are TGTGCCAGCAGCCTCATATCGGCTAATGAAAAACTGTTTTTT. Translated: CASSLISANEKLFF.

The rearrangement links TRBV19 to TRBJ1-6, with 7 bases fitting TRBD1. V lost 0 bases and J lost 7; bases outside the gene matches: 3. The V gene's germline CDR1 is LNHDA and CDR2 SQIVND (reference sequence). This CDR3 is built from 15 residues. Here the CDR3 DNA reads TGTGCCAGTAGTATAGAAGGCAGGGGGAATTCACCCCTCCACTTT. As protein: CASSIEGRGNSPLHF. The variable domain in full, with the rest retrieved from reference TRBV19 and TRBJ1-6, is DGGITQSPKYLFRKEGQNVTLSCEQNLNHDAMYWYRQDPGQGLRLIYYSQIVNDFQKGDIAEGYSVSREKKESFPLTVTSAQKNPTAFYLCASSIEGRGNSPLHFGNGTRLTVT.

The chain carries TRBV10-2 and TRBJ1-1; the D is unclear. This CDR3 contains 13 residues. Trimming stripped 7 bases from V and 1 base from J, with 10 bases between. Germline lookup yields CDR1 WSHSY and CDR2 SAAADI. The CDR3 is CASISQPNTEAFF. CDR3 DNA sequence: TGCGCCAGCATAAGCCAACCGAACACTGAAGCTTTCTTT.